The 18 T cell receptor beta chains given below trace back to one sample, sequenced in a study of shared clonotypes between healthy human individuals. Here immunoSEQ multiplex PCR was the method, and the copy in TCRdb shows in-frame clones only, minus some. Of hundreds of thousands of clones in the sample, 60% to 75% were seen once. Source material: memory CD4+ T cells sorted from blood. Subset denoted: CD45RA-negative fraction. The receptors originated from a young woman in good health.

The chain has TRBV28 and TRBJ1-5; 8 bases agree with TRBD1. The CDR3 spans 15 residues. V lost 4 bases to trimming and J lost 5 bases; unmatched junction nucleotides: 7. Germline V gene data show CDR1 as MDHEN and CDR2 as SYDVKM. The CDR3 bases are TGTGCCAGCAGTTCGGCGGGGACAGGACATCAGCCCCAGCATTTT. It translates to CASSSAGTGHQPQHF.

The rearrangement uses TRBV21-1 and TRBJ2-7; no DNA check was done on the table's D call, TRBD1. TRBV21-1 is recorded as a pseudogene. The length of the CDR3 is 14 residues. The CDR3 protein is CASNQTGTGEEQYF. The DNA of the CDR3 is TGTGCCAGCAACCAAACCGGGACAGGGGAAGAGCAGTACTTC.

This chain uses TRBV7-8 with TRBJ1-5; the D gene is possibly TRBD1 (5 bases). The CDR3 is made up of 16 amino acids. CDR1 is SGHVS, CDR2 FQNEAQ, per germline. Between the trimmed V and J ends, which lost 5 bases and 3 bases, there was a span of 17 bases. This CDR3 is CASSLTPGGNNQPQHF. In DNA form, the CDR3 reads TGTGCCAGCAGCCTAACCCCGGGGGGGAACAATCAGCCCCAGCATTTT.

This clone was seen only once. This rearrangement joins TRBV4-1 to TRBJ2-3; 10 nucleotides match TRBD2. V shed 3 bases and J 0 bases; nucleotides not matched to a gene: 9. The CDR3 extends over 18 amino acids. In germline, CDR1 is MGHRA, CDR2 YSYEKL. The DNA of the CDR3 is TGCGCCAGCAGCCAGCGGACTAGCGGATGGGGTAGCACAGATACGCAGTATTTT. Its protein product is CASSQRTSGWGSTDTQYF.

Concerning this clone itself: Other nucleotide sequences in the sample specify the same CDR3. The chain links TRBV6-5 to TRBJ1-1, with 7 bases that match TRBD1. Per the germline V gene, CDR1 is MNHEY and CDR2 is SVGAGI. The CDR3 totals 14 residues. V trimming: 6 bases; J trimming: 1 base; junction bases outside the gene matches: 5. The CDR3 loop reads CASSPRTGNTEAFF. The CDR3 coding sequence is TGTGCCAGCAGCCCTCGGACAGGGAACACTGAAGCTTTCTTT.

This clone was found once. This chain uses TRBV19 with TRBJ2-7, with D possibly being TRBD1 (5 bases). Germline CDR1 LNHDA, CDR2 SQIVND (reference sequence). The CDR3 is made up of 12 amino acids. The V and J ends lost 6 bases and 3 bases respectively, with 9 bases between them. The CDR3 loop reads CASRSQGYEQYF. The CDR3, as DNA: TGTGCCAGTAGATCTCAGGGCTACGAGCAGTACTTC.

The rearrangement uses TRBV6-4 and TRBJ2-3; D not resolved. The CDR3 sequence is 13 residues long. V lost 3 bases to trimming and J lost 8 bases, with 12 bases between them. Germline CDR1 is MRHNA and CDR2 is SNTAGT. In DNA form, the CDR3 reads TGTGCCAGCAGTGAGGTCCTGGGGATTACGCAGTATTTT. The encoded protein is CASSEVLGITQYF.

This sequence joins TRBV9 and TRBJ1-1; no clear D gene. CDR3 length equals 15 residues. Germline CDR1 is SGDLS and CDR2 is YYNGEE. The V end lost 4 bases, the J end lost 4 bases, and 17 bases lay between the germline ends. The DNA of the CDR3 is TGTGCCAGCAGCATTAAGGGAGGCGGGAGCACTGAAGCTTTCTTT. Amino acids: CASSIKGGGSTEAFF.

The rearrangement joins TRBV19 to TRBJ1-5; D may be TRBD1 (6 bases). The CDR3 extends over 15 amino acids. Trimming took off 2 bases at V and 3 bases at J, with 11 bases between the two ends. Germline V CDR1 and CDR2: LNHDA, SQIVND (reference sequence). This CDR3 is CASSISGAINQPQHF. The CDR3 bases are TGTGCCAGTAGTATATCAGGGGCCATCAATCAGCCCCAGCATTTT.

The chain is built from TRBV30 and TRBJ1-4; possibly TRBD1 for D (5 bases). CDR3 size: 13 residues. Germline V lookup: CDR1 GTSNPN, CDR2 SVGIG (reference sequence). Trimming removed 5 bases at V and 7 bases at J, with 14 bases between. CDR3 protein: CAWGGGFSEKLFF. CDR3 nucleotide sequence: TGTGCCTGGGGGGGAGGCTTCAGTGAAAAACTGTTTTTT.

The chain recombines TRBV30 with TRBJ1-1; a weak D match, TRBD1 (6 bases). The germline CDR1 and CDR2 sequences are GTSNPN and SVGIG (reference sequence). V lost 3 bases and J lost 1, with 9 bases in between. The CDR3 has 13 amino acids. CDR3 nucleotides: TGTGCCTGGAGCACACAGGGGAACACTGAAGCTTTCTTT. Amino acid sequence: CAWSTQGNTEAFF. Drawing the rest from reference TRBV30 and TRBJ1-1, the complete variable domain is SQTIHQWPATLVQPVGSPLSLECTVEGTSNPNLYWYRQAAGRGLQLLFYSVGIGQISSEVPQNLSASRPQDRQFILSSKKLLLSDSGFYLCAWSTQGNTEAFFGQGTRLTVV.

CDR3 nucleotides: TGCAGCGTTGCAGAGACGGGACAGGGGGTTGAAAAACTGTTTTTT. Residues: CSVAETGQGVEKLFF. The gene calls are TRBV29-1 and TRBJ1-4, with 11 bases matching TRBD1. Losses at the gene ends were 4 bases for V and 7 bases for J; bases not matched to a gene: 8. Per germline, CDR1 SQVTM and CDR2 ANQGSEA. The CDR3 length is 15 residues.

The CDR3 loop is CASSQDWGTYNEQFF. CDR3 bases: TGTGCCAGCAGCCAAGATTGGGGAACCTACAATGAGCAGTTCTTC. The V call is TRBV4-2, the J call TRBJ2-1; no clear D. V was pared by 0 bases and J by 2 bases, with 8 bases between. This CDR3 spans 15 amino acids. The germline gives CDR1 LGHNA, CDR2 YNFKEQ.

The chain combines TRBV10-3 with TRBJ2-7; 8 bases fit TRBD1. CDR3 length: 14 amino acids. The trim removed 5 bases at V and 2 bases at J, leaving 5 bases unmatched. Germline V CDR1 and CDR2: ENHRY, SYGVKD. The CDR3 DNA follows: TGTGCCATCAGTCTCCAGGGGGCGACCTACGAGCAGTACTTC. Translating gives CAISLQGATYEQYF.

The rearrangement links TRBV2 to TRBJ2-2; D is uncertain. The germline V gene encodes CDR1 SNHLY and CDR2 FYNNEI. The CDR3 consists of 14 residues. Trimming took off 5 bases at V and 4 bases at J, with 11 bases between the two ends. In DNA form, the CDR3 reads TGTGCCAGCAGTCTGACAAGTAGCACCGGGGAGCTGTTTTTT. Translated, it gives CASSLTSSTGELFF. Full variable domain (missing parts from reference TRBV2 and TRBJ2-2): EPEVTQTPSHQVTQMGQEVILRCVPISNHLYFYWYRQILGQKVEFLVSFYNNEISEKSEIFDDQFSVERPDGSNFTLKIRSTKLEDSAMYFCASSLTSSTGELFFGEGSRLTVL.

This chain joins TRBV5-4 and TRBJ2-4; 12 nucleotides align to TRBD2. This CDR3 comprises 16 residues. Germline CDR1 reads SGHNT; CDR2 reads YYREEE (reference sequence). V shed 2 bases and J 3 bases; nucleotides not matched to a gene: 3. The CDR3 is CASSLGLAGLKNIQYF. DNA of the CDR3: TGTGCCAGCAGCTTAGGACTAGCGGGACTCAAAAACATTCAGTACTTC.

In DNA, the CDR3 is TGCAGTGCTAGAGATTGTAGACTGTTTTTT. Its translation: CSARDCRLFF. V is TRBV20-1 and J is TRBJ1-4; no definite D call. The CDR3 runs to 10 residues. Trimming stripped 0 bases from V and 13 bases from J, with 6 bases between. The germline gives CDR1 DFQATT, CDR2 SNEGSKA (reference sequence).

The chain combines TRBV27 with TRBJ2-7, with 7 bases that match TRBD2. CDR1 is MNHEY, CDR2 SMNVEV, per germline (reference sequence). This CDR3 has 14 residues. V lost 6 bases, J lost 3 bases, and 8 bases stayed unmatched. The DNA of the CDR3 is TGTGCCAGCAGCCGAGCGGGAAACAGCTACGAGCAGTACTTC. Translated, it gives CASSRAGNSYEQYF.